The next 29 T cell receptor beta chains were all read from a single sample in a study of early T cells in non-severe SARS-CoV-2 infection. TCRdb used MiXCR to reprocess the 5' RACE reads, holding one entry per CDR3 protein. The sample has 70,000 to 95,000 distinct CDR3 sequences, 13% to 15% seen once. The specimen was whole blood. The receptors come from an adult who was a healthcare worker with PCR-confirmed SARS-CoV-2 infection or an uninfected control (not recorded which).

Only a few counts were recorded for this clonotype. The rearrangement joins TRBV7-6 to TRBJ1-4; D unresolved. The CDR3 runs to 14 residues. Trimming left V 5 bases short and J 4 bases short, with 11 bases between. Germline-derived CDR1 and CDR2 are SGHVS and FNYEAQ. CDR3 residues: CASSVDSDNEKLFF. CDR3 nucleotides: TGTGCCAGCAGCGTAGACTCTGATAATGAAAAACTGTTTTTT.

The chain combines TRBV4-3 with TRBJ2-3; the D gene is possibly TRBD2 (7 bases). The CDR3 loop spans 18 amino acids. Trimming cost V 0 bases and J 2 bases, with 18 bases left between them. Per the germline V gene, CDR1 is LGHNA and CDR2 is YSLEER. CDR3 coding DNA: TGCGCCAGCAGCCAAGATTATCGTAGGGGGGGCGTCACAGATACGCAGTATTTT. This codes for CASSQDYRRGGVTDTQYF.

V is TRBV20-1 and J is TRBJ1-1; 7 bases agree with TRBD1. CDR3 length: 13 residues. With 3 bases clipped from V and 10 bases from J, the junction kept 11 bases outside the gene matches. The germline gives CDR1 DFQATT, CDR2 SNEGSKA (reference sequence). CDR3 residues: CSASGDSRWGAFF. As DNA, the CDR3 is TGCAGTGCTAGTGGGGACAGCCGTTGGGGAGCTTTCTTT.

The table lists this clonotype with many counts. In DNA, the CDR3 is TGTGCCAGTAGTAGGTGGCCGGATAACTATGGCTACACCTTC. Protein sequence: CASSRWPDNYGYTF. The J gene is TRBJ1-2, the V gene TRBV19; the D is unclear. The V gene's germline CDR1 is LNHDA and CDR2 SQIVND (reference sequence). Deletions cut 4 bases from V and 1 base from J, with 10 bases between. The CDR3 runs to 14 residues.

This clonotype has only a few counts. The V and J genes are TRBV2 and TRBJ1-1, with D uncertain. Between the trimmed V and J ends, which lost 6 bases and 0 bases, there was a span of 14 bases. The germline CDR1 and CDR2 sequences are SNHLY and FYNNEI. The CDR3 totals 15 residues. CDR3 sequence reads: CASSEGGSMNTEAFF. The CDR3 DNA follows: TGTGCCAGCAGCGAGGGAGGCAGCATGAACACTGAAGCTTTCTTT.

The chain links TRBV5-1 to TRBJ2-5; D unclear. This CDR3 comprises 15 residues. CDR1 is SGHRS, CDR2 YFSETQ, per germline. The germline V and J ends were trimmed by 0 bases and 1 base, with 10 bases remaining between them. DNA for the CDR3: TGCGCCAGCAGCTTGGTAGATGGAAGCCAAGAGACCCAGTACTTC. Protein product: CASSLVDGSQETQYF. Full variable domain (outside the CDR3, taken from reference TRBV5-1 and TRBJ2-5): KAGVTQTPRYLIKTRGQQVTLSCSPISGHRSVSWYQQTPGQGLQFLFEYFSETQRNKGNFPGRFSGRQFSNSRSEMNVSTLELGDSALYLCASSLVDGSQETQYFGPGTRLLVL.

This clonotype was recorded a few times. The CDR3 DNA sequence: TGTGCCAGCAGTTACTCGTTCAGGAACACTGAAGCTTTCTTT. As protein: CASSYSFRNTEAFF. This sequence joins TRBV6-2 or TRBV6-3 and TRBJ1-1, with no clear D. This CDR3 has 14 residues. V was pared by 0 bases and J by 1 base, with 6 bases between. CDR1 and CDR2 (germline): MNHEY, SVGEGT.

This clonotype was seen repeatedly, ten times or more. The chain joins TRBV28 to TRBJ1-4, with D unclear. CDR1 is MDHEN, CDR2 SYDVKM, per germline. The ends were cut back, 3 bases at V and 5 bases at J, with 22 bases in the middle. The CDR3 runs to 18 residues. CDR3 DNA sequence: TGTGCCAGCAGTTTCCCCCCTGAGTCGCGGGCAGACAATGAAAAACTGTTTTTT. Translated, it gives CASSFPPESRADNEKLFF.

The rearrangement uses TRBV10-3 and TRBJ2-1; 12 bases fit TRBD1. The V and J ends lost 6 bases and 8 bases, in that order; junction bases with no gene match: 5. This CDR3 is 14 amino acids long. Germline CDR1 and CDR2: ENHRY and SYGVKD. CDR3 sequence: CAIRPGQGADEQFF. CDR3 DNA: TGTGCCATCAGACCGGGACAGGGGGCAGATGAGCAGTTCTTC.

The chain uses TRBV20-1 and TRBJ2-7; 8 positions agree with TRBD1. Trimming at V came to 0 bases and at J to 4 bases, leaving 5 bases not matched to a gene. Germline lookup yields CDR1 DFQATT and CDR2 SNEGSKA (reference sequence). The CDR3 loop spans 14 amino acids. The CDR3 bases are TGCAGTGCTAGAGATCCCGGGACAGGATACGAGCAGTACTTC. Its protein is CSARDPGTGYEQYF.

This clonotype was observed many times. The rearrangement links TRBV7-9 to TRBJ2-3; no clear D. The CDR3 runs 12 residues. V lost 5 bases, J lost 6 bases, and 9 bases lay in between. The V gene's germline CDR1 is SEHNR and CDR2 FQNEAQ (reference sequence). The CDR3 bases are TGTGCCAGCAGCCAAACTAAGGATACGCAGTATTTT. It specifies CASSQTKDTQYF.

The sample holds many counts of this clonotype. The rearrangement joins TRBV10-3 to TRBJ2-3; maybe TRBD2 (6 bases). Trimming left V 6 bases short and J 0 bases short, with 13 bases between. Germline V lookup: CDR1 ENHRY, CDR2 SYGVKD. The CDR3 is made up of 15 amino acids. Here the CDR3 DNA reads TGTGCCATCAGGACGGGGAGGAAAAGCACAGATACGCAGTATTTT. Its translation is CAIRTGRKSTDTQYF.

This clonotype has ten or more counts. The genes are TRBV6-4 and TRBJ2-3; 11 nucleotides agree with TRBD2. CDR1 and CDR2 from the germline V gene are MRHNA and SNTAGT. The junction had 3 bases not matched to a gene; V was cut back by 6 bases and J by 1 base. The CDR3 is 15 amino acids. CDR3: CASSPTSGGTDTQYF. The CDR3 DNA reads as TGTGCCAGCAGCCCGACTAGCGGGGGCACAGATACGCAGTATTTT.

V and J are TRBV29-1 and TRBJ2-4, with D tentatively TRBD1 (5 bases). This CDR3 spans 13 amino acids. Germline V lookup: CDR1 SQVTM, CDR2 ANQGSEA. Trimming removed 5 bases at V and 2 bases at J, with 10 bases between. The CDR3: CSVTDSSKNIQYF. DNA of the CDR3: TGCAGCGTTACCGACAGTTCCAAAAACATTCAGTACTTC.

This clonotype appeared many times. The chain employs TRBV18 and TRBJ1-1; TRBD1 might be the D (6 bases). This CDR3 contains 16 residues. Trimming pared 3 bases from V and 2 bases from J, leaving 16 bases between. Germline values: CDR1 KGHSH, CDR2 LQKENI. CDR3 loop: CASSPVPGTYNTEAFF. The CDR3 bases are TGTGCCAGCTCACCCGTCCCCGGGACATACAACACTGAAGCTTTCTTT.

DNA for the CDR3: TGCGCCAGCAGCCAAGAAATGGTAATGAACACTGAAGCTTTCTTT. It is translated as CASSQEMVMNTEAFF. The chain uses TRBV4-3 and TRBJ1-1; no firm D call. There are 15 residues in the CDR3. Germline CDR1 is LGHNA and CDR2 is YSLEER. The V gene lost 0 bases and the J gene lost 0 bases, with 8 bases spanning the gap.

This clonotype showed up just a few times. The V call is TRBV15, the J call TRBJ1-6; perhaps TRBD1 as D (5 bases). The V gene lost 0 bases and the J gene lost 10 bases, with 13 bases spanning the gap. Germline V CDR1 and CDR2: LNHNV, YYDKDF (reference sequence). The CDR3 covers 15 residues. In nucleotides, the CDR3 is TGTGCCACCAGCAGAGAGCGGCAGGGTGAATCACCCCTCCACTTT. Its translation: CATSRERQGESPLHF.

This clonotype has just a few counts. The chain has TRBV4-1 and TRBJ1-4; 10 nucleotides agree with TRBD1. The V segment lost 2 bases and the J segment 7 bases; nucleotides outside the gene matches: 7. The CDR3 has 16 residues. The germline gives CDR1 MGHRA, CDR2 YSYEKL. This chain's CDR3 is CASSQSPTGGFEKLFF. As DNA, the CDR3 is TGCGCCAGCAGCCAAAGCCCGACAGGGGGCTTTGAAAAACTGTTTTTT.

This clonotype was seen a handful of times. This chain connects TRBV5-4 to TRBJ1-1; 7 bases map to TRBD1. This CDR3 has 16 amino acids. Germline-derived CDR1 and CDR2 are SGHNT and YYREEE (reference sequence). J gave up 3 bases and V 6 bases, and 14 bases lay outside the gene matches. The CDR3 loop is CASTRDRGNLDTEAFF. The CDR3 DNA is TGTGCCAGCACCCGGGACAGAGGTAACCTCGACACTGAAGCTTTCTTT.

This clonotype was counted ten times or more. The V call is TRBV7-7, the J call TRBJ2-1; weak D call: TRBD2 (5 bases). This CDR3 region has 13 residues. The V and J ends lost 5 bases and 7 bases respectively, with 12 bases between them. Germline V gene sequence: CDR1 SSHAT, CDR2 FNYEAQ (reference sequence). In DNA, the CDR3 is TGTGCCAGCAGCACGGACTCACGGAATGAGCAGTTCTTC. Translation gives CASSTDSRNEQFF.

There are a few counts of this clonotype. The rearrangement joins TRBV25-1 to TRBJ2-3; D is unresolved. Trimming shortened V by 6 bases and J by 6 bases, and 10 bases separated the two germline ends. This CDR3 contains 12 residues. Germline values: CDR1 MGHDK, CDR2 SYGVNS. In DNA form, the CDR3 reads TGTGCCAGCAGGGGCACTCGGGATACGCAGTATTTT. Protein product: CASRGTRDTQYF.

This clonotype has just a few counts. V and J are TRBV11-3 and TRBJ2-1; no firm D call. Germline values: CDR1 SGHNT, CDR2 YENEEA. Trimming shortened V by 2 bases and J by 6 bases, and 8 bases separated the two germline ends. The CDR3 runs to 13 residues. The CDR3 spells CASSLKGGNEQFF. The CDR3 DNA reads TGTGCCAGCAGCTTAAAGGGTGGCAATGAGCAGTTCTTC.

The V and J genes are TRBV5-5 and TRBJ2-3; TRBD1 might be the D (5 bases). With 5 bases removed from V and 1 base from J, the gap between germline ends came to 14 bases. Germline CDR1 SGHKS, CDR2 YYEKEE (reference sequence). This CDR3 is 15 amino acids long. CDR3 sequence reads: CASRYYRSCTDTQYF. The CDR3 DNA follows: TGTGCCAGCAGATATTACAGGTCTTGCACAGATACGCAGTATTTT.

The V gene is TRBV12-3 or TRBV12-4, the J gene TRBJ1-5, with 9 bases aligning to TRBD1. V lost 2 bases, J lost 4 bases, and 9 bases stayed unmatched. The CDR3 is 17 amino acids. CDR3 nucleotide sequence: TGTGCCAGCAGTTTAACTTACCGGGACAGGGTAAATCAGCCCCAGCATTTT. It encodes CASSLTYRDRVNQPQHF.

The sample holds a few counts of this clonotype. This sequence joins TRBV4-1 and TRBJ2-7; the match to TRBD2 covers 8 bases. The length of the CDR3 is 15 residues. The V segment lost 4 bases and the J segment 7 bases; nucleotides outside the gene matches: 12. Germline loops: CDR1 MGHRA, CDR2 YSYEKL. The CDR3 DNA sequence: TGCGCCAGCAGCCCAGGCCGGGGGGGCAGGTTTGAGCAGTACTTC. Translating gives CASSPGRGGRFEQYF.

This clonotype was observed at least ten times. J is TRBJ1-5 and V is TRBV7-9; no reliable D call. Germline V gives CDR1 SEHNR, CDR2 FQNEAQ (reference sequence). The CDR3 consists of 17 residues. Trimming shortened V by 3 bases and J by 2 bases, and 17 bases separated the two germline ends. The CDR3 DNA reads as TGTGCCAGCAGCTTTGACGACGCAGGATTCGGCAATCAGCCCCAGCATTTT. This sequence encodes CASSFDDAGFGNQPQHF.

This clonotype turned up a few times. This chain links TRBV20-1 with TRBJ1-1; weak D call: TRBD1 (5 bases). The CDR3 has 13 amino acids. CDR1 and CDR2 from the germline V gene are DFQATT and SNEGSKA (reference sequence). V was clipped by 3 bases and J by 3 bases, with 11 bases between them. The CDR3 nucleotides are TGCAGTGCTAGGTTTTCGGGGGACACTGAAGCTTTCTTT. As protein: CSARFSGDTEAFF.

The chain combines TRBV2 with TRBJ1-3, with unresolved D. The germline V and J ends were trimmed by 6 bases and 0 bases, with 15 bases remaining between them. This CDR3 spans 16 amino acids. Germline CDR1 is SNHLY and CDR2 is FYNNEI. CDR3 loop: CASSAIQGSSGNTIYF. The DNA of the CDR3 is TGTGCCAGCAGCGCCATACAAGGAAGCTCTGGAAACACCATATATTTT.

This chain links TRBV6-5 with TRBJ2-7; 9 bases line up with TRBD2. This CDR3 contains 14 residues. V gave up 6 bases and J gave up 3 bases; unmatched junction bases: 6. Germline V gives CDR1 MNHEY, CDR2 SVGAGI. In nucleotides, the CDR3 is TGTGCCAGCAGAGGGAGCGGGGGGCTCTACGAGCAGTACTTC. Protein product: CASRGSGGLYEQYF.